One sample yielded the 31 T cell receptor beta chains listed below, sequenced in a study of vaccination effects on CD4 cells after COVID-19. What these receptors recognize is not known. Following culture for approximately 11 days, CD4+ T cells were isolated. Participants each got two BNT162b2 or mRNA-1273 vaccine doses. Assay: immunoSEQ multiplex PCR; the TCRdb copy retains only in-frame clones and omits some. The repertoire holds approximately 70,000 clones, roughly 73% seen once, with approximately 2.4% in the top ten. The sample consisted of CD4+ T cells from PBMCs cultured without peptide, taken after COVID-19 vaccination. These receptors were obtained from a human donor who received a COVID-19 vaccine.

This chain joins TRBV24-1 and TRBJ2-1, with D possibly being TRBD2 (5 bases). This CDR3 is built from 11 residues. Germline V gives CDR1 KGHDR, CDR2 SFDVKD. Deletions cut 1 base from V and 15 bases from J, with 9 bases between. This chain's CDR3 is CATSDFGVTFF. The CDR3 nucleotides are TGTGCCACCAGTGATTTCGGGGTCACGTTCTTC.

This clone was observed a few times. J is TRBJ1-1 and V is TRBV5-1; 7 bases agree with TRBD1. This CDR3 comprises 13 residues. J gave up 0 bases and V 7 bases, and 3 bases lay outside the gene matches. Looked up from germline, CDR1 is SGHRS and CDR2 is YFSETQ. The CDR3 sequence is CASQTGMNTEAFF. CDR3 coding DNA: TGCGCCAGCCAGACAGGGATGAACACTGAAGCTTTCTTT.

The chain is built from TRBV6-5 and TRBJ1-1; 7 bases are a match to TRBD1. The CDR3 extends over 14 amino acids. From germline, CDR1 is MNHEY and CDR2 SVGAGI. J lost 0 bases, V lost 6 bases, and 4 bases had no gene match. The CDR3 nucleotides read TGTGCCAGCAGAAGGGACAGCCTGAACACTGAAGCTTTCTTT. It is translated as CASRRDSLNTEAFF.

The chain is built from TRBV6-5 and TRBJ2-5, with D perhaps matching TRBD1 or TRBD2 (5 bases each). Germline V gives CDR1 MNHEY, CDR2 SVGAGI. Deletions cut 6 bases from V and 4 bases from J, with 12 bases between. The CDR3 extends over 13 amino acids. For the CDR3, the DNA is TGTGCCAGCAGGAAGGGACCCGGAGAGACCCAGTACTTC. This codes for CASRKGPGETQYF.

The V gene is TRBV24-1, the J gene TRBJ2-2; tentative D call: TRBD2 (7 bases). V gave up 7 bases and J gave up 7 bases, with 15 bases separating them. This CDR3 comprises 14 residues. Germline CDR1 and CDR2: KGHDR and SFDVKD. The CDR3 DNA sequence: TGTGCCACCAGGCATGGGGGGGCCAGCGGGGAGCTGTTTTTT. The encoded protein is CATRHGGASGELFF.

The chain employs TRBV19 and TRBJ2-6; D uncertain. The CDR3 spans 15 residues. V was cut by 3 bases and J by 0 bases, with 6 bases left in between. Germline V gene lookup returns CDR1 LNHDA and CDR2 SQIVND (reference sequence). The CDR3 here is CASSIRVSGANVLTF. CDR3 DNA: TGTGCCAGTAGTATTCGGGTCTCTGGGGCCAACGTCCTGACTTTC.

This clone was recorded a few times. CDR3 sequence (DNA): TGCGCCAGCAGCGTACAGGGTGGCGCTGAAGCTTTCTTT. It codes for CASSVQGGAEAFF. V gene TRBV5-1 combines with J gene TRBJ1-1, with D possibly being TRBD1 (6 bases). The germline V gene encodes CDR1 SGHRS and CDR2 YFSETQ. Trimming stripped 4 bases from V and 6 bases from J, with 13 bases between. The CDR3 consists of 13 residues.

The V gene is TRBV4-3, the J gene TRBJ1-1, with D tentatively TRBD1 (5 bases). Germline V lookup: CDR1 LGHNA, CDR2 YSLEER. Trimming took 1 base from V and 9 from J, leaving 9 bases between them. The CDR3 has 12 residues. The CDR3 sequence is CASSQGGGKAFF. CDR3 DNA sequence: TGCGCCAGCAGCCAAGGTGGGGGAAAAGCTTTCTTT.

Of note for this clone: Within the sample, other DNA sequences also encode this same CDR3. This chain connects TRBV4-3 to TRBJ1-4; D is uncertain. In germline, CDR1 is LGHNA, CDR2 YSLEER. Deletions cut 2 bases from V and 0 bases from J, with 7 bases between. The CDR3 is made up of 15 amino acids. The CDR3 region has the DNA TGCGCCAGCAGCCAATCCGGAGCAACTAATGAAAAACTGTTTTTT. This encodes CASSQSGATNEKLFF.

This clone has just one count. The rearrangement uses TRBV5-6 and TRBJ2-4; TRBD2 matches at 13 bases. CDR1 is SGHDT and CDR2 is YYEEEE in the germline V gene. The CDR3 is 18 residues long. V lost 3 bases, J lost 1 base, and 7 bases stayed unmatched. The CDR3 bases are TGTGCCAGCAGCTCGGGACTAGCGGGGTATGGGGCCAAAAACATTCAGTACTTC. Protein product: CASSSGLAGYGAKNIQYF.

V is TRBV4-1 and J is TRBJ2-4; TRBD1 is a possible D gene (6 bases). Germline assignment: CDR1 MGHRA and CDR2 YSYEKL. The CDR3 consists of 16 residues. Trimming removed 3 bases at V and 3 bases at J, with 15 bases between. CDR3 bases: TGCGCCAGCAGCCATCCCGAACAGGGAAGCAAAAACATTCAGTACTTC. This gives the protein CASSHPEQGSKNIQYF.

This chain joins TRBV19 and TRBJ1-5, with 7 bases lining up with TRBD1. The CDR3 covers 16 residues. Germline V gives CDR1 LNHDA, CDR2 SQIVND (reference sequence). The ends lost 6 bases at V and 4 bases at J; junction bases unmatched: 12. The CDR3 spells CASRDLAGGTNQPQHF. The CDR3 region has the DNA TGTGCCAGTAGGGACCTCGCAGGGGGTACTAATCAGCCCCAGCATTTT.

The chain has TRBV28 and TRBJ2-5, with D possibly TRBD1 on 5 matching bases. CDR3 length: 15 residues. Germline V gene lookup returns CDR1 MDHEN and CDR2 SYDVKM. Trimming cost V 2 bases and J 4 bases, with 14 bases left between them. The CDR3 here is CASSLGRIGAETQYF. DNA for the CDR3: TGTGCCAGCAGTTTAGGCAGGATAGGGGCAGAGACCCAGTACTTC.

The chain uses TRBV7-8 and TRBJ2-5; a possible D gene is TRBD1 (6 bases). Deletions cut 6 bases from V and 2 bases from J, with 13 bases between. Germline V gene lookup returns CDR1 SGHVS and CDR2 FQNEAQ. The CDR3 is 14 residues long. CDR3 loop: CASSRGTKQETQYF. The CDR3, as DNA: TGTGCCAGCAGTCGTGGGACAAAACAAGAGACCCAGTACTTC.

The V and J genes are TRBV6-5 and TRBJ1-2; a possible D gene is TRBD1 (5 bases). V was pared by 0 bases and J by 2 bases, with 7 bases between. The germline CDR1 and CDR2 sequences are MNHEY and SVGAGI. This CDR3 comprises 14 residues. The CDR3 DNA reads TGTGCCAGCAGTTACTCGACAGCAAACTATGGCTACACCTTC. Translating gives CASSYSTANYGYTF.

The V gene is TRBV6-5, the J gene TRBJ2-3, with TRBD2 as a possible D gene (6 bases). Looked up from germline, CDR1 is MNHEY and CDR2 is SVGAGI. The CDR3 is 12 amino acids. Trimming cost V 5 bases and J 6 bases, with 9 bases left between them. CDR3 nucleotides: TGTGCCAGCAGTCTTGGGGGGGATACGCAGTATTTT. Translation: CASSLGGDTQYF.

This chain connects TRBV27 to TRBJ2-6; possibly TRBD1 or TRBD2 for D (5 bases each). There are 18 residues in the CDR3. The germline CDR1 and CDR2 sequences are MNHEY and SMNVEV (reference sequence). The V end lost 1 base, the J end lost 0 bases, and 13 bases lay between the germline ends. The DNA of the CDR3 is TGTGCCAGCAGTTTATTCGGGACGGCCTACTCTGGGGCCAACGTCCTGACTTTC. Translation gives CASSLFGTAYSGANVLTF.

The rearrangement links TRBV6-2 or TRBV6-3 to TRBJ2-7, with TRBD1 matching over 7 bases. V dropped 5 bases and J dropped 3; count of bases not matched to a gene: 7. The germline V gene encodes CDR1 MNHEY and CDR2 SVGEGT. The CDR3 totals 14 residues. In DNA, the CDR3 is TGTGCCAGCAGTCGTAACAGGGGTGGCTACGAGCAGTACGTC. Translating it yields CASSRNRGGYEQYV.

The chain couples TRBV19 to TRBJ1-2; D is unclear. V dropped 3 bases and J dropped 6 bases, with 20 bases sitting between them. This CDR3 spans 16 amino acids. Germline V gene lookup returns CDR1 LNHDA and CDR2 SQIVND (reference sequence). CDR3 bases: TGTGCCAGTAGTATTGTTCTGGGCACCGTAAGGGATGGCTACACCTTC. It yields the protein CASSIVLGTVRDGYTF.

V and J are TRBV5-1 and TRBJ2-7, with D maybe TRBD1 (6 bases). Germline lookup yields CDR1 SGHRS and CDR2 YFSETQ. The CDR3 has 15 residues. Trimming stripped 0 bases from V and 1 base from J, with 11 bases between. The CDR3 protein is CASSLGDNDSYEQYV. The CDR3 bases are TGCGCCAGCAGCTTGGGGGACAATGATTCCTACGAGCAGTACGTC.

This chain uses TRBV20-1 with TRBJ1-1; 11 bases match TRBD1. The J segment lost 5 bases and the V segment lost 3 bases, leaving 2 bases of the junction unmatched. Germline CDR1 reads DFQATT; CDR2 reads SNEGSKA (reference sequence). The CDR3 is 13 residues long. The CDR3 DNA is TGCAGTGCTAGTGGACAGGGGGCGACTGAAGCTTTCTTT. Translating it yields CSASGQGATEAFF.

V usage is TRBV3-1 (or the pseudogene TRBV3-2) and J usage is TRBJ2-1; D is ambiguous. Germline CDR1 is LGHDT and CDR2 is YNNKEL (reference sequence). The CDR3 consists of 11 residues. V was cut by 5 bases and J by 7 bases, with 6 bases left in between. This CDR3 reads CASSIVNEQFF. DNA for the CDR3: TGTGCCAGCAGCATCGTAAATGAGCAGTTCTTC.

V and J are TRBV19 and TRBJ2-6; no clear D. Germline V gene data show CDR1 as LNHDA and CDR2 as SQIVND (reference sequence). The CDR3 runs to 15 residues. V was trimmed by 6 bases and J by 0 bases, leaving 9 bases between them. The DNA for the CDR3 is TGTGCCAGTAGCTCGCGGAGCTCTGGGGCCAACGTCCTGACTTTC. Residues: CASSSRSSGANVLTF. Full variable domain (missing parts from reference TRBV19 and TRBJ2-6): DGGITQSPKYLFRKEGQNVTLSCEQNLNHDAMYWYRQDPGQGLRLIYYSQIVNDFQKGDIAEGYSVSREKKESFPLTVTSAQKNPTAFYLCASSSRSSGANVLTFGAGSRLTVL.

This clone occurred a few times. V is TRBV9 and J is TRBJ1-2, with TRBD1 matching 9 bases. The CDR3 spans 14 residues. Trimming at V came to 5 bases and at J to 8 bases, leaving 10 bases not matched to a gene. Germline V gene data show CDR1 as SGDLS and CDR2 as YYNGEE. The CDR3 is CASSLSGTGSGYTF. The CDR3 coding sequence is TGTGCCAGCAGTCTTTCCGGGACAGGGAGCGGCTACACCTTC.

V usage is TRBV18 and J usage is TRBJ1-6, with unresolved D. The CDR3 has 18 amino acids. Trimming shortened V by 2 bases and J by 0 bases, and 14 bases separated the two germline ends. Germline lookup yields CDR1 KGHSH and CDR2 LQKENI. This CDR3 is CASSPAPRASSYNSPLHF. The CDR3 nucleotides are TGTGCCAGCTCACCAGCTCCTCGAGCGAGCTCCTATAATTCACCCCTCCACTTT.

This chain connects TRBV5-1 to TRBJ2-3, with TRBD2 matching 9 bases. With 0 bases clipped from V and 5 bases from J, the junction kept 1 base outside the gene matches. There are 14 residues in the CDR3. Germline V gives CDR1 SGHRS, CDR2 YFSETQ. DNA for the CDR3: TGCGCCAGCAGCTTGGATAGCGGGGGAGATACGCAGTATTTT. Translation gives CASSLDSGGDTQYF.

The J gene is TRBJ2-1, the V gene TRBV20-1; D remains unclear. The CDR3 is 11 amino acids. V shed 0 bases and J shed 8 bases, with 5 bases lying between them. Germline V gene sequence: CDR1 DFQATT, CDR2 SNEGSKA (reference sequence). The CDR3 DNA reads TGCAGTGCTAGAGAGCTGTATGAGCAGTTCTTC. Its protein is CSARELYEQFF.

The sample holds a few counts of this clone. The V and J genes are TRBV2 and TRBJ1-4; D is undetermined. Trimming cost V 6 bases and J 3 bases, with 2 bases left between them. CDR1 is SNHLY and CDR2 is FYNNEI in the germline V gene. The CDR3 runs 11 residues. The CDR3 protein is CASRPNEKLFF. The CDR3 nucleotides are TGTGCCAGCAGACCTAATGAAAAACTGTTTTTT.

The chain couples TRBV5-6 to TRBJ1-2, with TRBD1 matching 7 bases. The CDR3 loop spans 14 amino acids. After removal of 7 bases from V and 7 bases from J, the junction contained 13 bases not matched to a gene. Germline CDR1 and CDR2: SGHDT and YYEEEE. The CDR3 nucleotides read TGTGCCAGCGGAAGAGACAGGGCGCGGGGTGGCTACACCTTC. This gives the protein CASGRDRARGGYTF.

J is TRBJ2-7 and V is TRBV7-2, with D uncertain. The CDR3 has 13 residues. Germline V gene data show CDR1 as SGHTA and CDR2 as FQGNSA. The germline V and J ends were trimmed by 3 bases and 2 bases, with 8 bases remaining between them. CDR3 protein: CASSLGSPYEQYV. In nucleotides, the CDR3 is TGTGCCAGCAGCTTGGGCAGCCCCTACGAGCAGTACGTC.

This clone was recorded a few times. V is TRBV28 and J is TRBJ1-4; D not resolved. Germline assignment: CDR1 MDHEN and CDR2 SYDVKM. V lost 5 bases, J lost 0 bases, and 7 bases lay in between. The CDR3 extends over 14 amino acids. CDR3 amino acids: CASSAGPTNEKLFF. CDR3 sequence (DNA): TGTGCCAGCAGTGCAGGCCCAACTAATGAAAAACTGTTTTTT.